Listed below are T cell receptor beta chains from one sample, sequenced in a study of CD8 T cells in Susac syndrome. TCRdb ran MiXCR on the immunoSEQ multiplex PCR reads and lists one entry per CDR3 protein. Altogether about 190,000 distinct CDR3 sequences are present, almost 96% being singletons, with the ten largest covering 0.09% to 0.1%. The source material was CD4+ T cells from PBMCs. The receptor set was obtained from a human donor with Susac syndrome. The CDR3 runs from the conserved cysteine through the conserved F or W. Each record gives: J gene, D gene, V gene, clone size, CDR3 protein, CDR3 DNA. D genes are given only for firm matches. Clone size is not always given. Where it is, it says once, few, many or a class for expanded clones.

j_call: TRBJ2-1; d_call: .; v_call: TRBV2; clone_size: .; cdr3_aa: CASSPDGSSYNEQFF; cdr3_nt: TGTGCCAGCAGCCCCGACGGCAGCTCCTACAATGAGCAGTTCTTC
j_call: TRBJ2-7; d_call: TRBD2; v_call: TRBV27; clone_size: .; cdr3_aa: CASSSRTRPEQYF; cdr3_nt: TGTGCCAGCAGTTCCCGGACTAGGCCCGAGCAGTACTTC
j_call: TRBJ2-5; d_call: .; v_call: TRBV30; clone_size: .; cdr3_aa: CAWELVETQYF; cdr3_nt: TGTGCCTGGGAGCTAGTGGAGACCCAGTACTTC
j_call: TRBJ2-7; d_call: .; v_call: TRBV12-5; clone_size: .; cdr3_aa: CASGLTVRRGNYEQYF; cdr3_nt: TGTGCTAGTGGTTTGACAGTTCGGAGAGGTAACTACGAGCAGTACTTC
j_call: TRBJ1-5; d_call: .; v_call: TRBV6-4; clone_size: .; cdr3_aa: CASSDAPLGPQHF; cdr3_nt: TGTGCCAGCAGTGACGCGCCCCTCGGGCCCCAGCATTTT
j_call: TRBJ2-2; d_call: .; v_call: TRBV12-3/TRBV12-4; clone_size: .; cdr3_aa: CASTRLVTGELFF; cdr3_nt: TGTGCCAGCACTCGCCTGGTCACCGGGGAGCTGTTTTTT
j_call: TRBJ2-3; d_call: .; v_call: TRBV18; clone_size: .; cdr3_aa: CASSTRGTDTQYF; cdr3_nt: TGTGCCAGCTCAACGAGGGGGACAGATACGCAGTATTTT
j_call: TRBJ2-2; d_call: .; v_call: TRBV28; clone_size: .; cdr3_aa: CAGGLTGELFF; cdr3_nt: TGTGCAGGGGGGTTGACCGGGGAGCTGTTTTTT
j_call: TRBJ2-1; d_call: .; v_call: TRBV7-3; clone_size: .; cdr3_aa: CASSLSGRTEQFF; cdr3_nt: TGTGCCAGCAGCTTAAGCGGTCGGACAGAGCAGTTCTTC
j_call: TRBJ1-6; d_call: TRBD1; v_call: TRBV15; clone_size: .; cdr3_aa: CATGDSYNSPLHF; cdr3_nt: TGTGCCACCGGGGACAGCTATAATTCACCCCTCCACTTT
j_call: TRBJ2-5; d_call: TRBD2; v_call: TRBV20-1; clone_size: .; cdr3_aa: CSASRTSGGEMETQYF; cdr3_nt: TGCAGTGCATCCCGGACTAGCGGGGGGGAGATGGAGACCCAGTACTTC
j_call: TRBJ1-1; d_call: .; v_call: TRBV6-5; clone_size: few; cdr3_aa: CASSYSTNTEAFF; cdr3_nt: TGTGCCAGCAGTTATTCCACGAACACTGAAGCTTTCTTT
j_call: TRBJ1-5; d_call: .; v_call: TRBV30; clone_size: .; cdr3_aa: CAWRQGHNQPQHF; cdr3_nt: TGTGCCTGGAGACAGGGACACAATCAGCCCCAGCATTTT
j_call: TRBJ1-2; d_call: .; v_call: TRBV20-1; clone_size: .; cdr3_aa: CSARSGSGASAYGYTF; cdr3_nt: TGCAGTGCTAGGTCGGGGAGTGGGGCGAGCGCCTATGGCTACACCTTC
j_call: TRBJ2-7; d_call: TRBD2; v_call: TRBV7-2; clone_size: .; cdr3_aa: CASSLGTRSYEQYF; cdr3_nt: TGTGCCAGCAGCTTAGGGACTAGGTCCTACGAGCAGTACTTC
j_call: TRBJ1-2; d_call: .; v_call: TRBV30; clone_size: .; cdr3_aa: CAWRDSLDYGYTF; cdr3_nt: TGTGCCTGGAGGGACAGTTTGGACTATGGCTACACCTTC
j_call: TRBJ1-1; d_call: TRBD1; v_call: TRBV18; clone_size: .; cdr3_aa: CASSSQGQGDTEAFF; cdr3_nt: TGTGCCAGCTCCTCACAGGGACAGGGAGACACTGAAGCTTTCTTT
j_call: TRBJ2-5; d_call: .; v_call: TRBV2; clone_size: .; cdr3_aa: CASSEGGTQYF; cdr3_nt: TGTGCCAGCAGTGAGGGCGGGACCCAGTACTTC